This T cell receptor (beta chain) was obtained from a study of cytomegalovirus exposure and HLA in healthy donors (TCRdb year 2017). Background for the entire study: An earlier analysis of roughly 500 of the donors reported 276 Gb of sequence data and 90 million to 120 million unique TCR beta sequences obtained from 180 million or so T cells. Among 350 to 400 genotyped donors of the cohort, an average of around 240,000 unique TCR beta nucleotide sequences were sequenced per donor, around 18% of them non-productive. An earlier analysis of approximately 630 of the donors applied high-throughput TCR beta sequencing to assess whether each TCR beta V gene segment acted as functional or pseudogenic. Both class I and class II loci were covered by HLA typing, at four-digit resolution. Using immunosequencing, the study profiled T cell repertoires from about 610 subjects and related those repertoires to cytomegalovirus serostatus. Every repertoire in the discovery cohort had been generated on one and the same sequencing platform. A later analysis re-analyzed previously published TCR beta repertoires from 650 to 800 donors and added high-resolution HLA genotyping to study TCR occurrence patterns. Donor age, sex, ethnicity and CMV serostatus were compiled alongside the repertoire data. The study aimed to test whether cataloging public T cell receptors could reveal signatures of past pathogen exposure. Rather than drawing on any new phenotypic data, the later analysis identified candidate immune exposures from TCR beta sequences and the way those sequences occurred across donors. To predict cytomegalovirus infection status, the study brought together high-throughput TCR immunosequencing, statistical association of individual TCRs with disease status, and machine learning. Besides the first cohort of more than 650 subjects, a separate validation cohort made up of about 120 different subjects was used. Genome-wide SNP genotypes for about 65% of the roughly 700 donors were used in a later genetic analysis, which treated that subset as a discovery cohort. Of the 398 genotyped donors, approximately 83% fell in the genetic ancestry cluster associated with self-reported Caucasian donors. An early release that covered fewer than 800 HLA-typed donors contained about 300 gigabases of sequencing data and 75 million to 100 million unique TCR sequences. Typing coverage differed by locus: A, B, C, DRB1 and DQB1 were typed in roughly 620-630 donors, DQA1 in 522, DPA1 in nearly 610, and DPB1 in roughly 470. Roughly 5 DR-DQ haplotypes were handled as single units for association and clustering because linkage in the cohort was strong. Results the study describes overall, beyond this receptor: In a later analysis, TCR association rates were found to vary across HLA loci, with the most associated TCRs seen for DRB1 alleles and the fewest for HLA-C alleles. Most CMV-associated TCR beta chains appeared to be HLA-restricted in a later analysis, and the HLA associations seemed to be driven largely by CMV exposure. In the study, approximately 160 TCR beta chains were listed as associated with cytomegalovirus. Because some donors lacked HLA typing at each locus, the association tests relied only on the typed subset. At a false discovery rate of 0.05, a later analysis linked 15,000 to 20,000 TCR beta sequences to specific HLA alleles. The earlier analysis of 450 to 700 of the donors excluded over 15 rarely observed V segments, including chromosome 9 orphons, because counts were too low. Linkage disequilibrium might explain the correlated functional status among segregating V segments, but an unknown experimental factor could not be ruled out. The classifier was reported to diagnose cytomegalovirus status with high specificity and sensitivity in both the original and validation cohorts. A later analysis found that HLA-associated TCR beta chains were more clonally expanded and had lower generation probabilities than equally common non-associated chains. Some IMGT-functional V segments, including TRBV6-2 and TRBV6-3, could not be distinguished by the 87-base-pair reads and were therefore excluded. Broadly in line with IMGT annotations, most TCR beta V segments showed up in productive rearrangements about 90% or about 30% of the time in an earlier analysis of 450 to 600 of the donors. According to the authors, the approach could potentially be generalized to other disease states and immunological phenotypes. A further reported finding was that TCR beta sequences accurately predicted the HLA-A and HLA-B alleles for most subjects in the first cohort. While some public TCRs were present in many individuals, most TCR sequences turned up only very rarely across donors. Immune exposure information for the cohort was limited to CMV serostatus. Presence/absence analyses assumed roughly uniform sequencing depth across donors, an assumption that may not hold. An association between a missense DCLRE1C variant and V-gene and J-gene trimming of TCR beta chains was found in a later genetic analysis and replicated in an independent cohort. In a later analysis, several top co-occurrence clusters were reported to appear linked to parvovirus B19, influenza, CMV and Epstein-Barr virus. In vitro tests confirmed that a few of the cytomegalovirus-associated TCR beta chains recognize cytomegalovirus antigens. A later genetic analysis reported fewer N-insertions in productive TCRs among donors in an Asian-associated ancestry cluster than the roughly 700-donor mean. A group of highly shared sequence variants was considered likely to be a technical artifact of the sequencing pipeline. Strong co-occurrence of HLA alleles, especially DR and DQ, made assigning TCR associations to individual alleles difficult. Only TCR beta chains were sequenced in this cohort, and the absence of alpha or paired-chain data limited detectable features.

This clone came up a few times. Its antigen is currently not known. There are no base qualities to consult, and no much larger clone falls within one base. Libraries were constructed by the immunoSEQ multiplex PCR assay. The multiplex PCR relied on a mix of 60 forward primers for TCR Vbeta segments and 13 reverse primers for TCR Jbeta segments. The CDR3 region of rearranged TCR beta genes was amplified from genomic DNA with a multiplex PCR assay. On the Illumina HiSeq System, the amplified TCR beta libraries were sequenced as 87-base-pair reads. In the paper's pipeline: In a later analysis, 70 million to 95 million unique TCR beta chains were counted across the 650 to 750 repertoires, and about 9.9 million of these chains were shared by at least two donors. A nearest-neighbor algorithm error-corrected the raw reads and collapsed the reads into unique sequences, merging closely related sequences to remove PCR and sequencing errors. CDR3 sequences were aligned to IMGT reference sequences to assign V, D and J gene segments. For a sequence to be retained, a match of at least six nucleotides to both a V gene segment and a J gene segment was required. Rearrangements were called productive when the CDR3 lacked stop codons and stayed in frame with V and J; all others were non-productive. Following IMGT convention, CDR3 was defined as the stretch from the second conserved V-encoded cysteine up to the conserved J-encoded phenylalanine. The earlier analysis of fewer than 700 of the donors excluded sequences that lacked an unambiguous match to a single V gene segment. In an earlier analysis of several hundred of the donors, V segments were called functional above 56.7% productive rearrangements and were called segregating when the between-donor standard deviation exceeded 5%. A statistical classification framework was developed to diagnose cytomegalovirus status using the catalog of TCR beta chain sequences. V and J gene assignment, in a later analysis, came from comparing TCR nucleotide sequences with IMGT/GENE-DB human TR gene sequences. The TCRdist pipeline was used in a later analysis to assign CDR3 sequences and most-parsimonious VDJ recombination scenarios. In a later analysis, every TCR beta chain was defined by the combination of its CDR3 amino acid sequence and its V-gene family, and reads without a unique V-gene family were dropped. As a way to deal with suspected cross-contamination and a sequencing artifact, a later analysis dropped 592 nucleotide sequences that were highly shared and had low generation probability. In a later analysis, a clonal expansion index for each public chain was calculated from normalized within-repertoire ranks of inferred template counts. In a later analysis, generation probabilities were computed using a VDJ recombination model fitted to out-of-frame rearrangements, and the results were checked against IGoR. Hypergeometric tests were used in a later analysis to score TCR-TCR, TCR-HLA and TCR-CMV co-occurrence, with a repertoire-size bias correction applied to the TCR pairs. A later analysis estimated false discovery rates by permuting HLA or CMV assignments 20 times. In a later analysis, co-occurring TCRs were grouped with DBSCAN, and TCRdist sequence similarity was added when clustering was performed within HLA-allele-positive subsets. For co-occurrence clustering, repertoires with fewer than 30,000 or more than 120,000 public chains were excluded, along with about five repertoires with anomalous nucleotide sharing. Entries here come from immuneACCESS through TCRdb and include only in-frame sequences with V and J called. Some clones fail to appear in such tables; in the studies checked, an unresolved V gene covers under half of the shortfall, and the cause of the remainder is unknown. D and trimming come from the DNA, and the V and J calls and clone size come from that table. The sample table contains fewer than 110,000 clones; only one count was recorded for 82% of them. 2% to 3% of the sample rests with the top ten.

In total, over 600 healthy bone marrow donors made up the cohort. At the time of sampling, all cohort members were nominally healthy, though unrecorded immune exposures were likely present. The donor tested CMV seropositive and was one of the 289 seropositive cohort members. Each donor provided a peripheral blood sample, and peripheral blood mononuclear cells were used for TCR beta sequencing. The Qiagen DNeasy Blood Extraction Kit was used to extract genomic DNA from the blood cell samples. V is cut back by 7 bases and J by 6 bases, with 2 bases in the junction unmatched. Including cysteine and phenylalanine, the CDR3 has 11 amino acids. CDR3 DNA only is kept here, 33 bases in frame from base 1. CDR1 and CDR2 are read off the germline V gene as SGHRS and YFSETQ.

The chain was built from TRBV5-1 and TRBJ1-2, and TRBD1 aligns with 8 junction nucleotides. This sequence was found in a young man in good health and CMV-seropositive. The sample was PBMCs. The CDR3 reads CASWTGNGYTF. The nucleotides are TGCGCCAGCTGGACAGGGAATGGCTACACCTTC. Extended through the reference TRBV5-1 and TRBJ1-2 proteins, this CDR3 yields the full variable domain: KAGVTQTPRYLIKTRGQQVTLSCSPISGHRSVSWYQQTPGQGLQFLFEYFSETQRNKGNFPGRFSGRQFSNSRSEMNVSTLELGDSALYLCASWTGNGYTFGSGTRLTVV.